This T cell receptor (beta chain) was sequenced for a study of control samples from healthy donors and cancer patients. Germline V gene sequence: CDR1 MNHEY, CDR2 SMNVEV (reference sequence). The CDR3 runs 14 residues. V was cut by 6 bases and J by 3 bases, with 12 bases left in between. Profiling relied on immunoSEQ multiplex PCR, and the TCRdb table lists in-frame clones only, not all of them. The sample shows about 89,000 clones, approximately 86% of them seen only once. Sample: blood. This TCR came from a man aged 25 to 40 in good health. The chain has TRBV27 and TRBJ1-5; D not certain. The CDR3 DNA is TGTGCCAGCAGCTCGATAAACGTCAATCAGCCCCAGCATTTT. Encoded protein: CASSSINVNQPQHF.